The 11 T cell receptor beta chains below were found in one sample sequenced in a study of T cells in Graves' hyperthyroidism and ophthalmopathy. What was amplified from RNA transcripts were TCR beta CDR3 regions. HTBI primers were employed in a first-round RT-PCR of the TCR CDR3. TCRdb recomputed calls from the multiplex PCR reads with MiXCR, one row per CDR3 protein. The sample includes approximately 530,000 distinct CDR3 sequences, nearly 20% seen only once; the top ten take 40% to 50%. Material for sequencing was blood. Receptor source: a man in his forties or fifties with Graves' ophthalmopathy.

V usage is TRBV2 and J usage is TRBJ1-4; D unclear. Trimming stripped 4 bases from V and 4 bases from J, with 13 bases between. The length of the CDR3 is 15 residues. The V gene's germline CDR1 is SNHLY and CDR2 FYNNEI. The CDR3 loop reads CASSAKEWNNEKLFF. The CDR3 DNA follows: TGTGCCAGCAGTGCTAAAGAATGGAATAATGAAAAACTGTTTTTT.

The CDR3 sequence: CAWSVASGSTDTQYF. The CDR3 region has the DNA TGTGCCTGGAGTGTGGCTAGCGGGAGCACAGATACGCAGTATTTT. This sequence joins TRBV30 and TRBJ2-3, with TRBD2 matching 8 bases. The CDR3 has 15 residues. Germline CDR1 GTSNPN, CDR2 SVGIG (reference sequence). Unmatched junction bases numbered 2, after V lost 0 bases and J lost 0 bases.

The V and J genes are TRBV19 and TRBJ2-3; D unclear. Germline CDR1 reads LNHDA; CDR2 reads SQIVND (reference sequence). V dropped 1 base and J dropped 0 bases, with 17 bases sitting between them. CDR3 length: 18 residues. CDR3 protein: CASSIGRKRLTSTDTQYF. As DNA, the CDR3 is TGTGCCAGTAGTATAGGAAGAAAGCGTTTGACTAGCACAGATACGCAGTATTTT.

The sample holds many counts of this clonotype. V gene TRBV20-1 combines with J gene TRBJ2-3; D uncertain. The CDR3 runs 12 residues. V was pared by 5 bases and J by 4 bases, with 10 bases between. Germline lookup yields CDR1 DFQATT and CDR2 SNEGSKA (reference sequence). The CDR3 DNA follows: TGCAGTGCTTTAGCTAGGGCAGATACGCAGTATTTT. Amino acids: CSALARADTQYF.

This clonotype appeared many times. This chain uses TRBV20-1 with TRBJ2-5, with 7 bases matching TRBD2. Germline V lookup: CDR1 DFQATT, CDR2 SNEGSKA (reference sequence). The junction had 12 bases not matched to a gene; V was cut back by 7 bases and J by 4 bases. The CDR3 loop spans 14 amino acids. The CDR3 coding sequence is TGCAGTGTTATCCCCAGCGGGGTGGCAGAGACCCAGTACTTC. It translates to CSVIPSGVAETQYF.

The gene calls are TRBV6-1 and TRBJ1-1, with a possible D match to TRBD1 (5 bases). The CDR3 is 15 residues long. V dropped 1 base and J dropped 1 base, with 10 bases sitting between them. Germline V gene sequence: CDR1 MNHNS, CDR2 SASEGT. The CDR3 region is CASSEGGETNTEAFF. The CDR3 DNA is TGTGCCAGCAGTGAAGGGGGCGAAACGAACACTGAAGCTTTCTTT.

This clonotype was picked up a small number of times. CDR3 sequence reads: CASTIDRDSYEQYF. For the CDR3, the DNA is TGTGCCAGCACCATAGACAGGGATTCCTACGAGCAGTACTTC. J is TRBJ2-7 and V is TRBV11-2; 7 nucleotides line up with TRBD1. The V gene end was trimmed by 7 bases and the J gene end by 1 base; junction bases not matched to a gene: 7. The CDR3 totals 14 residues. The germline V gene encodes CDR1 SGHAT and CDR2 FQNNGV.

This chain links TRBV20-1 with TRBJ2-5; TRBD2 is a possible D gene (6 bases). This CDR3 is built from 15 residues. Trimming stripped 4 bases from V and 0 bases from J, with 15 bases between. CDR1 is DFQATT, CDR2 SNEGSKA, per germline (reference sequence). CDR3 in DNA: TGCAGTGCTAAGTTTAGCGGTCCCAACCAAGAGACCCAGTACTTC. Protein sequence: CSAKFSGPNQETQYF.

The chain uses TRBV19 and TRBJ2-2; weak D call: TRBD2 (5 bases). CDR1 is LNHDA, CDR2 SQIVND, per germline (reference sequence). V was trimmed by 4 bases and J by 6 bases, leaving 12 bases between them. The CDR3 is 14 residues long. CDR3 bases: TGTGCCAGTAGTAGTACTAGTGGGGCCGGGGAGCTGTTTTTT. As protein: CASSSTSGAGELFF.

This clonotype was seen more than once but under ten times. The rearrangement joins TRBV15 to TRBJ2-1; perhaps TRBD2 as D (6 bases). In germline, CDR1 is LNHNV, CDR2 YYDKDF (reference sequence). The CDR3 consists of 17 residues. Trimming cost V 1 base and J 5 bases, with 18 bases left between them. This CDR3 is CATSRGAGRRWDNEQFF. The CDR3 DNA reads TGTGCCACCAGCAGAGGAGCTGGGAGGCGGTGGGACAATGAGCAGTTCTTC. Combining the CDR3 with reference TRBV15 and TRBJ2-1 gives the whole variable domain DAMVIQNPRYQVTQFGKPVTLSCSQTLNHNVMYWYQQKSSQAPKLLFHYYDKDFNNEADTPDNFQSRRPNTSFCFLDIRSPGLGDTAMYLCATSRGAGRRWDNEQFFGPGTRLTVL.

The chain uses TRBV19 and TRBJ2-7; 10 bases are a match to TRBD1. Germline V gives CDR1 LNHDA, CDR2 SQIVND (reference sequence). Trimming cost V 5 bases and J 0 bases; bases outside gene matches: 4. This CDR3 has 15 amino acids. In DNA, the CDR3 is TGTGCCAGTAGTGTGGGACAGGGGAACTCCTACGAGCAGTACTTC. Translated, it gives CASSVGQGNSYEQYF.